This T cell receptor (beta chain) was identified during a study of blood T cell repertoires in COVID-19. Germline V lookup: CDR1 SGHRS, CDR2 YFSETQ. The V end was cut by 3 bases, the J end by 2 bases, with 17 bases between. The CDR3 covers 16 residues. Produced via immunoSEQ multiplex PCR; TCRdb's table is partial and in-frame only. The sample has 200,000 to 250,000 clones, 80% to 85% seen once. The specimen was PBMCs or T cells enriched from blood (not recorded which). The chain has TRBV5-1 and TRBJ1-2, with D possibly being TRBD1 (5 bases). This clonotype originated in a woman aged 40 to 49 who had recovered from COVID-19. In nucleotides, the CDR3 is TGCGCCAGCAGCTCCTACCCCAGGGAGGGGAACTATGGCTACACCTTC. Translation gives CASSSYPREGNYGYTF.